The source of this T cell receptor (beta chain) is a study of T cells in Graves' hyperthyroidism and ophthalmopathy. At the level of the study: Peripheral blood draws took place at initial diagnosis, ahead of any treatment.

After removal of 0 bases from V and 7 bases from J, the junction contained 10 bases not matched to a gene. From germline, CDR1 is MNHNY and CDR2 SVGAGI (reference sequence). The CDR3 has 16 amino acids. TCR beta CDR3 regions were amplified from RNA transcripts. An initial round of RT-PCR targeting the TCR CDR3 relied on the HTBI primer set. TCRdb re-analysed the multiplex PCR reads in MiXCR, keeping a single row per CDR3 protein. The table shows over 150,000 distinct CDR3 sequences, with about a sixth occurring only once. Hyperthyroidism patients were newly diagnosed, had disease duration under 2 months, and were aged 18 to 65 years. The PBMCs were sourced from fresh peripheral blood (approximately 10 ml). This clonotype was recorded at least ten times. The antigen is undetermined. Findings and caveats of the study: Most expanded thyroid clonotypes above 0.001 also appeared in blood.

Sequenced sample: blood. This sequence was found in a woman in her fifties or sixties with Graves' hyperthyroidism. The chain has TRBV6-6 and TRBJ1-2; 8 bases line up with TRBD1. CDR3 sequence (DNA): TGTGCCAGCAGTTACTCGGCAGGGGGCAGCCAGGGTGGCTACACCTTC. Translating it yields CASSYSAGGSQGGYTF.